The clone carrying this TCR beta chain was observed a few times. The data originate from a study of OX40 agonist ivuxolimab in advanced cancers. At the level of the study: Patients were treated with ivuxolimab, an agonistic anti-OX40 (CD134) antibody. Dosing consisted of intravenous ivuxolimab at 0.01 to 10 mg/kg every 2 weeks. Dose-escalation subjects each had hepatocellular carcinoma, melanoma, renal cell or head and neck cancer.

Exclusion applied to patients with autoimmune disease history or systemic immunosuppression. Using immunoSEQ multiplex PCR, the repertoire was profiled, and TCRdb retains in-frame clones only, with some absent. This table holds about 66,000 clones, about four fifths found once. Germline values: CDR1 LNHDA, CDR2 SQIVND (reference sequence). The CDR3 covers 14 residues. Trimming shortened V by 1 base and J by 5 bases, and 11 bases separated the two germline ends. Sequences were derived from CD4+ or CD8+ T cells sorted from blood, sampled in a trial of the OX40 agonist ivuxolimab. V usage is TRBV19 and J usage is TRBJ1-2; D not certain. The clonotype comes from an adult with an advanced solid tumor such as melanoma, head and neck, liver or kidney cancer. The CDR3 bases are TGTGCCAGTAGTATAGTAGGAACAGTTTATGGCTACACCTTC. Protein sequence: CASSIVGTVYGYTF.